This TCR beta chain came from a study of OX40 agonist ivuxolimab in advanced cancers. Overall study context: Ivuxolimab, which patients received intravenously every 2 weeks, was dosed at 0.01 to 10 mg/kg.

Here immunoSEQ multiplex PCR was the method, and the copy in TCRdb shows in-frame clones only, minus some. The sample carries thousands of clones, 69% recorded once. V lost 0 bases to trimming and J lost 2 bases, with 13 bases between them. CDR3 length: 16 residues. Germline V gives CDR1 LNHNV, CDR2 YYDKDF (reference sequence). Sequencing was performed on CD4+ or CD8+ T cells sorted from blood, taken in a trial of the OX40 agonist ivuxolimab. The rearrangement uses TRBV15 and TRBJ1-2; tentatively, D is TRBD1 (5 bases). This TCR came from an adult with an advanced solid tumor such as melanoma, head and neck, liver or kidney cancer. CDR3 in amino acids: CATSRDLGASNYGYTF. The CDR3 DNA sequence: TGTGCCACCAGCAGAGATCTCGGGGCAAGCAACTATGGCTACACCTTC.